The present T cell receptor (beta chain) was sequenced within a study of cytomegalovirus exposure and HLA in healthy donors. A note on this clone: As yet, its antigen is unknown.

The study ran its PCR with 60 Vbeta and 13 Jbeta primers. Libraries were prepared by immunoSEQ multiplex PCR; TCRdb keeps only in-frame clonotypes and omits some of them. The sample consists of fewer than 120,000 clones, approximately 86% of them appearing once. The V gene's germline CDR1 is MNHNS and CDR2 SASEGT. V shed 4 bases and J 0 bases; nucleotides not matched to a gene: 6. The CDR3 extends over 15 amino acids. Regarding the study as a whole: The majority of CMV-associated TCR beta chains were reported as apparently HLA-restricted in a later analysis.

The source material was PBMCs. This chain links TRBV6-1 with TRBJ2-7; the match to TRBD1 covers 7 bases. This receptor was identified in a man aged 40-55 years in good health and CMV-seronegative. The CDR3 protein is CASSVSGQLSYEQYF. The CDR3 region has the DNA TGTGCCAGCAGTGTCTCGGGACAGCTCTCCTACGAGCAGTACTTC.